The sequence of this T cell receptor beta chain was determined in a study of T cell responses to AZD1222 COVID-19 vaccine. Overall study context: Pooled together were second doses at about 4 or about 12 weeks. Study observations and caveats: Unmutated variant regions reportedly attract nearly half of all spike-specific TCRs. Baseline seropositivity characterized only a handful of AZD1222 recipients.

Worth noting for this clone: Its antigen is not known.

The V segment lost 7 bases and the J segment 6 bases; nucleotides outside the gene matches: 6. The CDR3 is 13 residues long. Germline V gives CDR1 MNHEY, CDR2 SVGAGI. Data came from immunoSEQ multiplex PCR; TCRdb stores just in-frame clones and leaves some out. Of about 260,000 clones listed, approximately 95% are singletons. This specimen consisted of peripheral blood, obtained on day 0 of AZD1222 vaccination. This sequence joins TRBV6-5 and TRBJ1-5; TRBD1 matches 7 bases. This clonotype was obtained from an adult in good health. The CDR3 region is CASTQGMGQPQHF. The CDR3 bases are TGTGCCAGCACACAGGGGATGGGTCAGCCCCAGCATTTT.